This TCR beta chain was captured in a study of T cell changes during pregnancy in multiple sclerosis. Some clones are missing from TCRdb's copy, which holds only in-frame ones; the method was immunoSEQ multiplex PCR. The table records around 78,000 clones, roughly 93% of them present only once. The CDR3 runs 14 residues. Trimming took 1 base from V and 3 from J, leaving 10 bases between them. Germline CDR1 LNHNV, CDR2 YYDKDF (reference sequence). This receptor was obtained from a female donor with multiple sclerosis, enrolled in a pregnancy study. The sample was peripheral blood, taken in the second trimester of pregnancy. J is TRBJ2-7 and V is TRBV15; the D gene is possibly TRBD1 (6 bases). CDR3 in DNA: TGTGCCACCAGCAGAGCAGGGGAGAACTACGAGCAGTACTTC. The encoded protein is CATSRAGENYEQYF.